These T cell receptor beta chains were read from a single sample in a study of blood T cell repertoires in COVID-19. The protocol was immunoSEQ multiplex PCR, while the TCRdb copy is restricted to in-frame clones and leaves out a portion. The profile shows over 250,000 clones, over 65% of them singletons. Material for sequencing was peripheral blood. These receptors all stem from an elderly woman with acute or convalescent COVID-19. Both conserved end residues are part of each CDR3.

j_call: TRBJ2-3; v_call: TRBV4-1; cdr3_length: 19; cdr3_aa: CASSQEVKGGTLSTDTQYF
j_call: TRBJ1-2; v_call: TRBV5-1; cdr3_length: 13; cdr3_aa: CASSSTGNPGYTF
j_call: TRBJ2-5; v_call: TRBV5-1; cdr3_length: 16; cdr3_aa: CASSLIAGGSGETQYF
j_call: TRBJ2-3; v_call: TRBV2; cdr3_length: 13; cdr3_aa: CASSEIGRGAQYF
j_call: TRBJ2-1; v_call: TRBV19; cdr3_length: 13; cdr3_aa: CASTSQVADEQFF
j_call: TRBJ1-2; v_call: TRBV19; cdr3_length: 13; cdr3_aa: CASSDRANYGYTF
j_call: TRBJ1-4; v_call: TRBV6-4; cdr3_length: 15; cdr3_aa: CASSDAGTAGEKLFF
j_call: TRBJ1-2; v_call: TRBV2; cdr3_length: 16; cdr3_aa: CASSEALGQGARGYTF
j_call: TRBJ1-1; v_call: TRBV5-1; cdr3_length: 14; cdr3_aa: CASSSETEGAEAFF
j_call: TRBJ2-5; v_call: TRBV9; cdr3_length: 14; cdr3_aa: CASSPGTTQETQYF
j_call: TRBJ2-1; v_call: TRBV21-1; cdr3_length: 15; cdr3_aa: CASSKGEGTHNEQFF
j_call: TRBJ2-1; v_call: TRBV6-2/TRBV6-3; cdr3_length: 21; cdr3_aa: CASSYPMRSRGGLSQYNEQFF
j_call: TRBJ2-7; v_call: TRBV6-5; cdr3_length: 14; cdr3_aa: CASSPSGLSYEQYF
j_call: TRBJ2-7; v_call: TRBV5-4; cdr3_length: 11; cdr3_aa: CASSSTYEQYF
j_call: TRBJ2-1; v_call: TRBV7-8; cdr3_length: 15; cdr3_aa: CASRPRGGLYNEQFF
j_call: TRBJ1-6; v_call: TRBV7-9; cdr3_length: 16; cdr3_aa: CASSRIGKGDNSPLHF
j_call: TRBJ1-2; v_call: TRBV6-4; cdr3_length: 15; cdr3_aa: CASSVELSANYGYTF
j_call: TRBJ1-4; v_call: TRBV29-1; cdr3_length: 14; cdr3_aa: CSVEAPGTNEKLFF
j_call: TRBJ2-1; v_call: TRBV3-1/TRBV3-2; cdr3_length: 17; cdr3_aa: CASSQGYASGMGNEQFF
j_call: TRBJ1-1; v_call: TRBV9; cdr3_length: 15; cdr3_aa: CASSPHTMGGTEAFF
j_call: TRBJ1-5; v_call: TRBV27; cdr3_length: 10; cdr3_aa: CASSRRAPHF
j_call: TRBJ2-3; v_call: TRBV29-1; cdr3_length: 10; cdr3_aa: CSVATDTQYF
j_call: TRBJ2-1; v_call: TRBV5-4; cdr3_length: 15; cdr3_aa: CASSQGDERGDPAFF
j_call: TRBJ2-3; v_call: TRBV5-1; cdr3_length: 16; cdr3_aa: CASSAGTGQRTDTQYF
j_call: TRBJ1-1; v_call: TRBV19; cdr3_length: 16; cdr3_aa: CASSAFPGGSGTEAFF
j_call: TRBJ1-1; v_call: TRBV28; cdr3_length: 17; cdr3_aa: CASRRPRSRGFYTEAFF
j_call: TRBJ1-2; v_call: TRBV18; cdr3_length: 15; cdr3_aa: CASSGAMDSPYGYTF
j_call: TRBJ1-2; v_call: TRBV2; cdr3_length: 12; cdr3_aa: CASSPLNYGYTF
j_call: TRBJ2-5; v_call: TRBV6-5; cdr3_length: 16; cdr3_aa: CASSYGSLAGKETQYF
j_call: TRBJ1-2; v_call: TRBV7-9; cdr3_length: 14; cdr3_aa: CASRGGSAAYGYTF
j_call: TRBJ2-3; v_call: TRBV7-9; cdr3_length: 18; cdr3_aa: CASSFGQGRLALTGTQYF
j_call: TRBJ2-5; v_call: TRBV27; cdr3_length: 15; cdr3_aa: CASSSPLAGYETQYF
j_call: TRBJ1-1; v_call: TRBV6-5; cdr3_length: 13; cdr3_aa: CASSYSFLTEAFF
j_call: TRBJ2-5; v_call: TRBV27; cdr3_length: 13; cdr3_aa: CASSLGLQETQYF
j_call: TRBJ2-1; v_call: TRBV7-2; cdr3_length: 18; cdr3_aa: CASSYGTSGGQSYNEQFF
j_call: TRBJ1-6; v_call: TRBV6-5; cdr3_length: 14; cdr3_aa: CASSYSGQESPLHF
j_call: TRBJ1-6; v_call: TRBV2; cdr3_length: 14; cdr3_aa: CASSTDSYNSPLHF
j_call: TRBJ1-2; v_call: TRBV30; cdr3_length: 13; cdr3_aa: CACQGQLFSPYTF
j_call: TRBJ1-2; v_call: TRBV7-2; cdr3_length: 16; cdr3_aa: CASSFGQGESNYGYTF
j_call: TRBJ2-5; v_call: TRBV2; cdr3_length: 14; cdr3_aa: CASSVAGGRETQYF
j_call: TRBJ2-1; v_call: TRBV4-1; cdr3_length: 18; cdr3_aa: CASSQEPLLAGGLGEQFF
j_call: TRBJ2-2; v_call: TRBV24-1; cdr3_length: 11; cdr3_aa: CATSELGELFF
j_call: TRBJ1-5; v_call: TRBV4-1; cdr3_length: 14; cdr3_aa: CASSDRMSNQPQHF
j_call: TRBJ2-3; v_call: TRBV2; cdr3_length: 13; cdr3_aa: CASSGGYTDTQYF
j_call: TRBJ1-2; v_call: TRBV10-3; cdr3_length: 13; cdr3_aa: CAISEDRDYGYTF
j_call: TRBJ2-7; v_call: TRBV6-5; cdr3_length: 13; cdr3_aa: CASSSLGESEQYF
j_call: TRBJ2-3; v_call: TRBV6-4; cdr3_length: 13; cdr3_aa: CASSATYTDTQYF
j_call: TRBJ2-1; v_call: TRBV2; cdr3_length: 14; cdr3_aa: CASSESAGRDEQFF
j_call: TRBJ2-1; v_call: TRBV19; cdr3_length: 15; cdr3_aa: CASSVRGLQHNEQFF
j_call: TRBJ2-6; v_call: TRBV7-2; cdr3_length: 15; cdr3_aa: CASNSRGSGANVLTF
j_call: TRBJ1-6; v_call: TRBV2; cdr3_length: 16; cdr3_aa: CASSAAEALYNSPLHF
j_call: TRBJ2-5; v_call: TRBV5-4; cdr3_length: 15; cdr3_aa: CASSQTGEGGETQYF
j_call: TRBJ1-1; v_call: TRBV28; cdr3_length: 14; cdr3_aa: CASSPGSFDTEAFF
j_call: TRBJ2-7; v_call: TRBV6-5; cdr3_length: 12; cdr3_aa: CASGTSSYEQYF
j_call: TRBJ1-4; v_call: TRBV6-6; cdr3_length: 14; cdr3_aa: CASSGTGGVEKLFF